This T cell receptor beta chain came from a study of blood T cell repertoires in COVID-19. Germline assignment: CDR1 MRHNA and CDR2 SNTAGT. The CDR3 spans 17 residues. V lost 10 bases, J lost 2 bases, and 18 bases stayed unmatched. Profiled with immunoSEQ multiplex PCR; TCRdb holds only in-frame clones, not every one. The data show 52,000 or so clones, with about 80% seen just once and 14% to 15% held by the top ten. This TCR was sampled from a human donor in a cohort sampled during active COVID-19. Sequencing input: peripheral blood. The chain recombines TRBV6-4 with TRBJ2-7, with 9 nucleotides matching TRBD1. The CDR3 DNA reads as TGTGCCACCCTGCGTCGCCTAAGGACAGGGGTGACCTACGAGCAGTACTTC. Its translation: CATLRRLRTGVTYEQYF.